The source of this T cell receptor beta chain is a study of long-term antiretroviral therapy in people with HIV. About the research overall: Samples collected earliest predate the 2015 immediate-ART recommendation by about a decade.

Whole-study results and caveats: Diversity measured after ART increased yet remained under transplant donor controls. The repertoire was dominated at all time points by clones expanded before ART.

Sequencing used immunoSEQ v3.0 at survey level. Data came from immunoSEQ multiplex PCR; TCRdb stores just in-frame clones and leaves some out. The sample includes about 29,000 clones, 75% to 90% seen only once; the top ten take roughly 7%. Of note for this clone: The target antigen is unknown.

Trimming shortened V by 0 bases and J by 2 bases, and 15 bases separated the two germline ends. Germline V gene sequence: CDR1 SGDLS, CDR2 YYNGEE. CDR3 length equals 17 residues. The source of this sequence is a man aged 50 or older with HIV. Specimen: unsorted PBMCs, collected around 5 years before starting antiretroviral therapy. This sequence joins TRBV9 and TRBJ2-1; D not resolved. CDR3 DNA sequence: TGTGCCAGCAGCGTAGGACCAACTATACGAACCTACAATGAGCAGTTCTTC. Its translation: CASSVGPTIRTYNEQFF. The variable domain in full, completed from reference TRBV9 and TRBJ2-1, reads DSGVTQTPKHLITATGQRVTLRCSPRSGDLSVYWYQQSLDQGLQFLIQYYNGEERAKGNILERFSAQQFPDLHSELNLSSLELGDSALYFCASSVGPTIRTYNEQFFGPGTRLTVL.